This T cell receptor beta chain derives from a study of technical replicates of blood from a few donors. The V gene lost 8 bases and the J gene lost 5 bases, with 15 bases spanning the gap. Germline CDR1 is WSHSY and CDR2 is SAAADI. The CDR3 spans 14 residues. Libraries were prepared by immunoSEQ multiplex PCR; TCRdb keeps only in-frame clonotypes and omits some of them. Of roughly 80,000 clones listed, about 94% are singletons. The source of this sequence is a human donor in good health. V usage is TRBV10-2 and J usage is TRBJ1-4; perhaps TRBD1 as D (5 bases). Input material: T cells isolated from PBMCs. The CDR3 sequence: CASLKDNLNEKLFF. In nucleotides, the CDR3 is TGCGCCAGCCTAAAGGACAACCTAAATGAAAAACTGTTTTTT.